This TCR beta chain was sequenced during a study of CD8+CD57+ T cells in acquired aplastic anemia. Sequencing involved patients with CD8+CD57+ cell expansion previously shown by flow cytometry. Researchers used genomic DNA as the template to profile TCR beta VDJ and CDR3. Each CDR3 protein is one row after TCRdb ran MiXCR on the reads. The sample has more than 200,000 distinct CDR3 sequences; about half are singletons. Trimming shortened V by 2 bases and J by 8 bases, and 19 bases separated the two germline ends. The CDR3 runs to 17 residues. This clonotype was counted ten times or more. Sequencing was carried out using sorted CD4+, CD8+, or CD8+CD57+ T cells (not recorded which) from PBMCs. The chain links TRBV12-3 or TRBV12-4 to TRBJ1-6; the D gene is possibly TRBD1 (6 bases). This receptor was identified in a human donor with aplastic anemia. The CDR3: CASSLLQQQGWHSPLHF. As DNA, the CDR3 is TGTGCCAGCAGTTTACTTCAACAACAGGGCTGGCATTCACCCCTCCACTTT.